One T cell receptor (beta chain) is described in this entry. The antigen this receptor binds is unknown. This sample is drawn from a study of cytomegalovirus exposure and HLA in healthy donors (dated by TCRdb to about 2017). About the investigation overall: According to an earlier analysis of several hundred of the donors, some 180 million T cells yielded 100 million or so unique TCR beta sequences and about 300 Gb of sequence data. The study aimed to test whether signatures of past pathogen exposure could be identified by cataloging public T cell receptors. Of the roughly 410 genotyped donors, 80% to 90% were placed in the genetic ancestry cluster associated with self-reported Caucasian donors. In a later genetic analysis, genome-wide SNP genotypes for about 65% of the roughly 670 donors were used, and that subset was treated as a discovery cohort. Class I and class II HLA loci were covered by the typing at four-digit resolution. The T cell repertoires of roughly 660 subjects were profiled by immunosequencing and related to cytomegalovirus serostatus. In addition to the first cohort of roughly 670 subjects, a separate validation cohort of 130 or so different subjects was used. A later analysis re-analyzed previously published TCR beta repertoires from about 600 donors and added high-resolution HLA genotyping to study TCR occurrence patterns. Among some 400 genotyped donors of the cohort, an average of about 240,000 unique TCR beta nucleotide sequences were sequenced per donor, 15% to 20% of them non-productive. An earlier analysis of approximately 630 of the donors applied high-throughput TCR beta sequencing to assess whether each TCR beta V gene segment acted as functional or pseudogenic. Four or five DR-DQ haplotypes were treated as single units for association and clustering because of strong linkage in the cohort. All discovery cohort repertoires had been generated on a single sequencing platform. Typing coverage varied by locus: roughly 620-640 donors for A, B, C, DRB1 and DQB1; roughly 560 for DQA1; 600 to 610 for DPA1; around 490 for DPB1. Donor age, sex, ethnicity and CMV serostatus were collected together with the repertoire data. High-throughput TCR immunosequencing, statistical association of individual TCRs with disease status, and machine learning were combined to predict cytomegalovirus infection status. In the later analysis, no new phenotypic data were used to find candidate immune exposures; instead, reliance was placed on TCR beta sequences and their occurrence across donors. An early release that covered about 640 HLA-typed donors contained around 300 gigabases of sequencing data and some 87 million unique TCR sequences.

In total, approximately 610 healthy bone marrow donors made up the cohort. All cohort members were sampled while nominally healthy, although unrecorded immune exposures were likely present. The donor was CMV seronegative and belonged to the group of 352 seronegative cohort members. Each donor provided a peripheral blood sample, and peripheral blood mononuclear cells were used for TCR beta sequencing. Genomic DNA was extracted from the blood cell samples with the Qiagen DNeasy Blood Extraction Kit. Study-wide conclusions, independent of this receptor: While some public TCRs were present in many individuals, most TCR sequences turned up only very rarely across donors. V-gene and J-gene trimming of TCR beta chains was associated with a missense DCLRE1C variant in a later genetic analysis, and the association was replicated in an independent cohort. This cohort had only TCR beta chains sequenced, and the lack of alpha or paired-chain data limited which features could be detected. Correlated functional status among segregating V segments might be attributable to linkage disequilibrium, but an unknown experimental factor could not be ruled out. Because the 87-base-pair reads could not distinguish some IMGT-functional V segments, including TRBV6-2 and TRBV6-3, those segments were excluded. A later analysis reported that several top co-occurrence clusters appeared linked to parvovirus B19, influenza, CMV and Epstein-Barr virus. A further reported finding was that TCR beta sequences accurately predicted the HLA-A and HLA-B alleles for most subjects in the first cohort. When HLA alleles, especially DR and DQ, strongly co-occurred, attributing TCR associations to individual alleles was difficult. In a later genetic analysis, fewer N-insertions in productive TCRs were reported among donors in an Asian-associated ancestry cluster than the roughly 700-donor mean. Sequencing depth was assumed to be roughly uniform across donors in the presence/absence analyses, though that assumption may not hold. In vitro tests confirmed that three of the cytomegalovirus-associated TCR beta chains recognize cytomegalovirus antigens. The classifier was reported to diagnose cytomegalovirus status with high specificity and sensitivity in both the original and validation cohorts. For the cohort, immune exposure information was limited to CMV serostatus. Specific HLA alleles were associated with over 15,000 TCR beta sequences at a false discovery rate of 0.05 in a later analysis. In a later analysis, the rate of TCR association differed among HLA loci, with DRB1 alleles having the most associated TCRs and HLA-C alleles having the fewest. Because HLA typing was unavailable for some donors at each locus, only the typed subset was used in association tests. An earlier analysis of some 560 of the donors showed that most TCR beta V segments appeared in productive rearrangements either about 90% or about 30% of the time, which broadly matched IMGT annotations. In a later analysis, HLA-associated TCR beta chains showed more clonal expansion and lower generation probabilities than non-associated chains that were equally common. According to a later analysis, most CMV-associated TCR beta chains appeared to be HLA-restricted, and the HLA associations seemed to be driven largely by CMV exposure. The sequencing pipeline was judged likely to have produced a cluster of highly shared sequence variants as a technical artifact. It was suggested by the authors that the approach could potentially be generalized to other disease states and immunological phenotypes. Over 15 rarely observed V segments, including chromosome 9 orphons, were excluded from the earlier analysis of approximately 500 of the donors because counts were too low. In the study, 150 to 200 TCR beta chains were listed as associated with cytomegalovirus.

From the cysteine up to the phenylalanine, the CDR3 has a length of 16 residues. CDR3 DNA only is kept here, 48 bases in frame from base 1. The CDR1 and CDR2 encoded by the germline V gene are KGHSH and LQKENI. The junction shows trimming of 4 bases on V and 4 bases on J, and the gene matches do not reach 12 bases of it. Library creation used the immunoSEQ multiplex PCR assay. A mixture of 60 forward primers for TCR Vbeta segments and 13 reverse primers for TCR Jbeta segments was used in the multiplex PCR. Amplification of the CDR3 region of rearranged TCR beta genes was performed with a multiplex PCR assay on genomic DNA. Amplified TCR beta libraries were sequenced as 87-base-pair reads on the Illumina HiSeq System. Processing in the source paper ran as follows. In a later analysis, some 80 million unique TCR beta chains were counted across the 650 to 700 repertoires, and roughly 10 million of these chains were shared by at least two donors. Raw reads were error-corrected and collapsed into unique sequences by a nearest-neighbor algorithm in which closely related sequences were merged to remove PCR and sequencing errors. Alignment of CDR3 sequences to IMGT reference sequences was used to assign V, D and J gene segments. For a sequence to be retained, a match of at least six nucleotides was required to both a V gene segment and a J gene segment. Rearrangements were called productive when the CDR3 lacked stop codons and stayed in frame with V and J; all others were non-productive. Following IMGT convention, CDR3 was defined as the stretch from the second conserved V-encoded cysteine up to the conserved J-encoded phenylalanine. The earlier analysis of roughly 590 of the donors excluded any sequence lacking an unambiguous match to a single V gene segment. An earlier analysis of several hundred of the donors classified V segments as functional when productive rearrangements were above 56.7% and as segregating when the standard deviation between donors was above 5%. A statistical classification framework was built for diagnosing cytomegalovirus status from the catalog of TCR beta chain sequences. In a later analysis, V and J genes were assigned by comparing TCR nucleotide sequences against IMGT/GENE-DB human TR gene sequences. A later analysis assigned CDR3 sequences and most-parsimonious VDJ recombination scenarios with the TCRdist pipeline. In a later analysis, every TCR beta chain was defined by the combination of its CDR3 amino acid sequence and its V-gene family, and reads without a unique V-gene family were dropped. In a later analysis, fewer than 600 highly shared, low-generation-probability nucleotide sequences were removed to address suspected cross-contamination and a sequencing artifact. In a later analysis, a clonal expansion index was calculated for each public chain from normalized within-repertoire ranks of inferred template counts. A later analysis computed generation probabilities with a VDJ recombination model fitted to out-of-frame rearrangements, and checked the results against IGoR. Hypergeometric tests were used in a later analysis to score TCR-TCR, TCR-HLA and TCR-CMV co-occurrence, with a repertoire-size bias correction applied to the TCR pairs. In a later analysis, false discovery rates were estimated by permuting HLA or CMV assignments 20 times. In a later analysis, co-occurring TCRs were grouped using DBSCAN, with TCRdist sequence similarity added in when clustering inside HLA-allele-positive subsets. For co-occurrence clustering, repertoires with fewer than 30,000 or more than 120,000 public chains were excluded, along with roughly 5 repertoires with anomalous nucleotide sharing. TCRdb took this table from immuneACCESS and kept in-frame rearrangements with V and J called. Such tables lack part of the clones; where checked against another copy, unresolved V genes explain under half of the gap, and the rest is unexplained. That table supplies the V and J calls and clone size; D and trimming were determined from the DNA. The sample's clone listing holds 45,000 to 60,000 clones. The ten most abundant clones make up approximately 7% of the sample.

Sequencing used PBMCs. Recombination joined TRBV18 with TRBJ1-2; 7 nucleotides in the junction match TRBD1. The sequence came from a woman in her 40s in good health and CMV-seronegative. The CDR3 region has the sequence CASSLEPGQQSYGYTF. The DNA is TGTGCCAGCTCACTTGAGCCGGGACAGCAATCCTATGGCTACACCTTC.